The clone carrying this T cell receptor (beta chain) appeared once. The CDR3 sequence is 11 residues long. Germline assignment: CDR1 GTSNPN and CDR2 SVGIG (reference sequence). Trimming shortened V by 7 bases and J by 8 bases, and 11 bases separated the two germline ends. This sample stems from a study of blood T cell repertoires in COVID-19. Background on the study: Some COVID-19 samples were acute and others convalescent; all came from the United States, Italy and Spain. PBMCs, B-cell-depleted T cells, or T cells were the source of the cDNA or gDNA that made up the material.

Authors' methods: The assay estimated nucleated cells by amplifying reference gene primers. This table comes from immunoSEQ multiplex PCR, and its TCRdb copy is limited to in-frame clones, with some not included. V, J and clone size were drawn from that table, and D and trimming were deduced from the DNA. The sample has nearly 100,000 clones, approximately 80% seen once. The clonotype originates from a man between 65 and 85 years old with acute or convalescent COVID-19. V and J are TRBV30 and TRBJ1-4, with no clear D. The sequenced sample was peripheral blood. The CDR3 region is CASQWWEKLFF. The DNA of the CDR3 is TGTGCCTCGCAGTGGTGGGAAAAACTGTTTTTT.